Following are 14 T cell receptor beta chains from one sample sequenced in a study of blood T cell repertoires in COVID-19. The protocol was immunoSEQ multiplex PCR, while the TCRdb copy is restricted to in-frame clones and leaves out a portion. The sample lists about 500,000 clones; roughly nine tenths were seen once. What was sequenced was peripheral blood. Receptors were obtained from a man aged 18 to 29 with COVID-19, enrolled during active disease.

V is TRBV2 and J is TRBJ2-5; the match to TRBD2 covers 15 bases. From germline, CDR1 is SNHLY and CDR2 FYNNEI. With 6 bases clipped from V and 5 bases from J, the junction kept 4 bases outside the gene matches. The CDR3 is 15 residues long. CDR3 sequence reads: CASRGLAGGPETQYF. CDR3 nucleotides: TGTGCCAGCAGAGGACTAGCGGGGGGGCCGGAGACCCAGTACTTC. The entire variable domain, with the rest obtained from reference TRBV2 and TRBJ2-5, is as follows: EPEVTQTPSHQVTQMGQEVILRCVPISNHLYFYWYRQILGQKVEFLVSFYNNEISEKSEIFDDQFSVERPDGSNFTLKIRSTKLEDSAMYFCASRGLAGGPETQYFGPGTRLLVL.

The chain has TRBV5-1 and TRBJ1-5, with TRBD1 matching 7 bases. The CDR3 contains 15 residues. With 2 bases clipped from V and 7 bases from J, the junction kept 9 bases outside the gene matches. Germline lookup yields CDR1 SGHRS and CDR2 YFSETQ. The CDR3 is CASSFIGGAGQPQHF. The CDR3 nucleotides are TGCGCCAGCAGCTTTATAGGGGGCGCGGGACAGCCCCAGCATTTT.

The chain has TRBV5-6 and TRBJ2-7; D is perhaps TRBD1 (5 bases). Trimming shortened V by 4 bases and J by 3 bases, and 11 bases separated the two germline ends. The CDR3 totals 13 residues. CDR1 is SGHDT and CDR2 is YYEEEE in the germline V gene. CDR3 sequence reads: CASSQVDSYEQYF. The CDR3 nucleotides read TGTGCCAGCAGCCAAGTAGACAGCTACGAGCAGTACTTC.

The chain couples TRBV7-9 to TRBJ2-5; TRBD2 agrees at 7 bases. CDR3 length: 14 amino acids. Germline V CDR1 and CDR2: SEHNR, FQNEAQ (reference sequence). V dropped 4 bases and J dropped 5; count of bases not matched to a gene: 7. CDR3 residues: CASSWEGRAETQYF. The DNA for the CDR3 is TGTGCCAGCAGCTGGGAGGGGCGGGCGGAGACCCAGTACTTC. Full variable domain (outside the CDR3, taken from reference TRBV7-9 and TRBJ2-5): DTGVSQNPRHKITKRGQNVTFRCDPISEHNRLYWYRQTLGQGPEFLTYFQNEAQLEKSRLLSDRFSAERPKGSFSTLEIQRTEQGDSAMYLCASSWEGRAETQYFGPGTRLLVL.

The chain recombines TRBV11-3 with TRBJ1-2; 10 positions match TRBD1. After removal of 0 bases from V and 12 bases from J, the junction contained 7 bases not matched to a gene. The CDR3 spans 14 residues. CDR1 is SGHNT, CDR2 YENEEA, per germline. This CDR3 is CASSLDGTGVFDTF. DNA for the CDR3: TGTGCCAGCAGCTTAGATGGGACAGGGGTTTTTGACACCTTC.

This clone was recorded a few times. The chain couples TRBV7-9 to TRBJ1-4, with 7 bases aligning to TRBD1. Trimming cost V 1 base and J 6 bases; bases outside gene matches: 2. Germline V lookup: CDR1 SEHNR, CDR2 FQNEAQ (reference sequence). The CDR3 spans 14 residues. The CDR3 reads CASSLDRGYEKLFF. CDR3 nucleotides: TGTGCCAGCAGCTTAGACAGGGGCTATGAAAAACTGTTTTTT.

V and J are TRBV7-9 and TRBJ2-7; TRBD1 might be the D (5 bases). V dropped 5 bases and J dropped 1 base, with 12 bases sitting between them. The CDR3 covers 14 residues. The germline gives CDR1 SEHNR, CDR2 FQNEAQ (reference sequence). The CDR3 coding sequence is TGTGCCAGCAGCCCTGCAGGGATTTCCTACGAGCAGTACTTC. Amino acids: CASSPAGISYEQYF.

The chain links TRBV7-6 to TRBJ1-1, with 9 positions matching TRBD1. From germline, CDR1 is SGHVS and CDR2 FNYEAQ. The junction had 11 bases not matched to a gene; V was cut back by 4 bases and J by 5 bases. This CDR3 region has 16 residues. CDR3 DNA sequence: TGTGCCAGCAGCTCGGGGACCGGGACAGGGCCGACTGAAGCTTTCTTT. Amino acids: CASSSGTGTGPTEAFF.

This clone was seen only once. This rearrangement joins TRBV5-1 to TRBJ2-7; the match to TRBD1 covers 10 bases. Unmatched junction bases numbered 6, after V lost 4 bases and J lost 2 bases. The CDR3 is 15 residues long. Germline V gene sequence: CDR1 SGHRS, CDR2 YFSETQ. The CDR3 sequence: CASSDGTGEAYEQYF. The CDR3 DNA reads as TGCGCCAGCAGCGACGGGACAGGGGAAGCCTACGAGCAGTACTTC.

The V gene is TRBV3-1 (or the pseudogene TRBV3-2), the J gene TRBJ1-2, with D tentatively TRBD1 (6 bases). The germline V gene encodes CDR1 LGHDT and CDR2 YNNKEL (reference sequence). CDR3 size: 17 residues. Trimming took off 0 bases at V and 4 bases at J, with 18 bases between the two ends. This chain's CDR3 is CASSQEPAERGIYGYTF. The CDR3 nucleotides read TGTGCCAGCAGCCAAGAGCCGGCGGAAAGGGGGATCTATGGCTACACCTTC.

The chain recombines TRBV3-1 (or the pseudogene TRBV3-2) with TRBJ2-7, with TRBD2 as a possible D gene (5 bases). Germline lookup yields CDR1 LGHDT and CDR2 YNNKEL (reference sequence). This CDR3 comprises 13 residues. Trimming left V 3 bases short and J 7 bases short, with 13 bases between. CDR3 amino acids: CASSHGLPGEQYF. The CDR3 nucleotides are TGTGCCAGCAGCCACGGACTGCCCGGTGAGCAGTACTTC.

V and J are TRBV15 and TRBJ2-5, with D tentatively TRBD1 (6 bases). The V end was cut by 5 bases, the J end by 1 base, with 8 bases between. Germline CDR1 and CDR2: LNHNV and YYDKDF (reference sequence). This CDR3 comprises 13 residues. The CDR3 protein is CATSATGQETQYF. DNA of the CDR3: TGTGCCACCAGCGCGACAGGCCAAGAGACCCAGTACTTC.

The chain links TRBV7-9 to TRBJ1-6; D call uncertain. The CDR3 covers 13 residues. Germline CDR1 and CDR2: SEHNR and FQNEAQ (reference sequence). The V and J ends lost 5 bases and 10 bases respectively, with 12 bases between them. The CDR3 region is CASSLAGASPLHF. CDR3 in DNA: TGTGCCAGCAGCCTCGCGGGTGCATCACCCCTCCACTTT. Complete variable domain (other parts from reference TRBV7-9 and TRBJ1-6): DTGVSQNPRHKITKRGQNVTFRCDPISEHNRLYWYRQTLGQGPEFLTYFQNEAQLEKSRLLSDRFSAERPKGSFSTLEIQRTEQGDSAMYLCASSLAGASPLHFGNGTRLTVT.

This chain links TRBV5-6 with TRBJ2-5; 7 bases align to TRBD1. The CDR3 covers 13 residues. Germline CDR1 SGHDT, CDR2 YYEEEE. The junction had 5 bases not matched to a gene; V was cut back by 4 bases and J by 5 bases. The DNA of the CDR3 is TGTGCCAGCAGCGACAGGGTTCAGGAGACCCAGTACTTC. This codes for CASSDRVQETQYF.